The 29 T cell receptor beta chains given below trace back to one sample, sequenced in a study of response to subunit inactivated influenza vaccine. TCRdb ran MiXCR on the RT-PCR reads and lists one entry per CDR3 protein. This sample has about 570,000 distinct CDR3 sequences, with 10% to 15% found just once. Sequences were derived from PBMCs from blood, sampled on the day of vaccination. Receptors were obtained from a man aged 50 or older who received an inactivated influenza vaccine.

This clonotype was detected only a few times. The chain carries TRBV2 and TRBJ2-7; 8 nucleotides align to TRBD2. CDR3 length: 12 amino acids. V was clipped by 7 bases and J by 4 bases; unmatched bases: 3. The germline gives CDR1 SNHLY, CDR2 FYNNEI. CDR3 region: CASKRESYEQYF. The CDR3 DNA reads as TGTGCCAGCAAGCGGGAGTCGTACGAGCAGTACTTC.

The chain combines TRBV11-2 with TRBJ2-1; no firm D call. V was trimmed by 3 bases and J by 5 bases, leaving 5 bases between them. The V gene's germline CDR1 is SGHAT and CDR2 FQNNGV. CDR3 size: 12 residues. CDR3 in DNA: TGTGCCAGCAGCTTCGAAGACAATGAGCAGTTCTTC. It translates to CASSFEDNEQFF.

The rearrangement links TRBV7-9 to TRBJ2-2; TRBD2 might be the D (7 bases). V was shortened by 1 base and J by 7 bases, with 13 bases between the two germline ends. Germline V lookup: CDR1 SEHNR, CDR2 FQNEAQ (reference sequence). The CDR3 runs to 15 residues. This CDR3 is CASSLDGGPVGELFF. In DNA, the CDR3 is TGTGCCAGCAGCTTAGACGGGGGGCCCGTCGGGGAGCTGTTTTTT.

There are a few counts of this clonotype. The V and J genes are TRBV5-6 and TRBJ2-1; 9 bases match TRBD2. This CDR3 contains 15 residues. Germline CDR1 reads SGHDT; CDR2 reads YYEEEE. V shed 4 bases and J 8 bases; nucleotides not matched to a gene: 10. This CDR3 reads CASSPLYSGSDEQFF. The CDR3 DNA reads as TGTGCCAGCAGCCCCCTATATAGCGGGAGTGATGAGCAGTTCTTC.

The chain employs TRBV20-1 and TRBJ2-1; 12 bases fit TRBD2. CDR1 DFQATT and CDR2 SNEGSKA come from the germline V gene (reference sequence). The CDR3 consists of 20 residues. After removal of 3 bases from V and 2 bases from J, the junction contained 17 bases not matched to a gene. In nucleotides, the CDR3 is TGCAGTGCTAGGCTGATAAGTACTAGCGGGAGGCCCCAGCCCTACAATGAGCAGTTCTTC. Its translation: CSARLISTSGRPQPYNEQFF.

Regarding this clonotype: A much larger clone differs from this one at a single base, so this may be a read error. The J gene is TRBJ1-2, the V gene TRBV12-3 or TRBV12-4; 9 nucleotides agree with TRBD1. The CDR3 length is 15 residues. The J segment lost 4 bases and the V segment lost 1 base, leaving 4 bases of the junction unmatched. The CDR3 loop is CASSLVMTGGYGYTF. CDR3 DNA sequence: TGTGCCAGCAGTTTAGTTATGACAGGGGGCTATGGCTACACCTTC.

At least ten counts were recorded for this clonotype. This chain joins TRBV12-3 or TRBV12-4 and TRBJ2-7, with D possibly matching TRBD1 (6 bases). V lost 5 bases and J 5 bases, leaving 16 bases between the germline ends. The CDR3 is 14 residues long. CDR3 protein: CASSLTTGNNEQYF. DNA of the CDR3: TGTGCCAGCAGTCTTACTACAGGGAACAACGAGCAGTACTTC.

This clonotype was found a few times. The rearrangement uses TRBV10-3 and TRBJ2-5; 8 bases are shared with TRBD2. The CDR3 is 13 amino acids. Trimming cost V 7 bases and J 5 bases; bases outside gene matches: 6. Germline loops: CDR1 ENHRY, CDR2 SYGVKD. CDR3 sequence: CAITSGSGETQYF. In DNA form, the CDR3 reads TGTGCCATCACAAGCGGGAGCGGTGAGACCCAGTACTTC.

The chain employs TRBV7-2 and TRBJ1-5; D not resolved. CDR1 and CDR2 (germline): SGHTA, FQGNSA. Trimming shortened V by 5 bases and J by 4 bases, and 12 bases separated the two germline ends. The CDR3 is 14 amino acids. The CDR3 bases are TGTGCCAGCAGCCAACCGGGCGGTAATCAGCCCCAGCATTTT. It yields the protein CASSQPGGNQPQHF.

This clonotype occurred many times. The CDR3 sequence is CASSLETDFTEQYF. The CDR3 DNA reads TGTGCCAGCAGTTTAGAGACAGATTTTACCGAGCAGTACTTC. The V and J genes are TRBV12-3 or TRBV12-4 and TRBJ2-7; maybe TRBD1 (5 bases). Deletions cut 1 base from V and 6 bases from J, with 13 bases between. This CDR3 region has 14 residues.

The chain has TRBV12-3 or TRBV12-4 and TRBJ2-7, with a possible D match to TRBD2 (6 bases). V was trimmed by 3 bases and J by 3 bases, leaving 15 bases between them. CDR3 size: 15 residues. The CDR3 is CASSFQEGPYYEQYF. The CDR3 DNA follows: TGTGCCAGCAGTTTTCAGGAGGGCCCCTACTACGAGCAGTACTTC.

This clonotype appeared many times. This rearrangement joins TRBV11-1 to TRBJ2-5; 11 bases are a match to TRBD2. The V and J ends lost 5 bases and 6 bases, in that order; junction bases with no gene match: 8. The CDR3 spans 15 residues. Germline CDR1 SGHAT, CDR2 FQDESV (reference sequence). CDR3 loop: CASSHSGRAGKTQYF. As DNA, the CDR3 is TGTGCCAGCAGCCATAGCGGGAGGGCCGGGAAGACCCAGTACTTC. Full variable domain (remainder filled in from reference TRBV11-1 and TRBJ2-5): EAEVAQSPRYKITEKSQAVAFWCDPISGHATLYWYRQILGQGPELLVQFQDESVVDDSQLPKDRFSAERLKGVDSTLKIQPAELGDSAMYLCASSHSGRAGKTQYFGPGTRLLVL.

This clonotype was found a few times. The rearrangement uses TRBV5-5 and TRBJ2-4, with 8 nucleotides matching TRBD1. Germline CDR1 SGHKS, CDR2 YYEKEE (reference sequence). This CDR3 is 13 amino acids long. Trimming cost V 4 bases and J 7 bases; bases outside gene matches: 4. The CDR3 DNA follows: TGTGCCAGCAGCCGGACAGGGAGGAACATTCAGTACTTC. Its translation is CASSRTGRNIQYF. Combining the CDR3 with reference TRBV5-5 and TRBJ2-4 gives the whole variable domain DAGVTQSPTHLIKTRGQQVTLRCSPISGHKSVSWYQQVLGQGPQFIFQYYEKEERGRGNFPDRFSARQFPNYSSELNVNALLLGDSALYLCASSRTGRNIQYFGAGTRLSVL.

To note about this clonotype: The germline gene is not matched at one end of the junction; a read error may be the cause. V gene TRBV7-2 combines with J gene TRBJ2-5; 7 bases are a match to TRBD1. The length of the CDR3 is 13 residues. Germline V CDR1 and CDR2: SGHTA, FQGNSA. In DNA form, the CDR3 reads TGTGCCGGCAGCCATGGACAGGAAGAGACCCAGTACTTC. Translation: CAGSHGQEETQYF.

CDR3 amino acids: CASSLRGGGMTDTQYF. In nucleotides, the CDR3 is TGTGCCAGCAGCCTGCGTGGCGGCGGTATGACAGATACGCAGTATTTT. The chain combines TRBV6-1 with TRBJ2-3; D is undetermined. Germline loops: CDR1 MNHNS, CDR2 SASEGT. This CDR3 is built from 16 residues. With 6 bases removed from V and 3 bases from J, the gap between germline ends came to 19 bases.

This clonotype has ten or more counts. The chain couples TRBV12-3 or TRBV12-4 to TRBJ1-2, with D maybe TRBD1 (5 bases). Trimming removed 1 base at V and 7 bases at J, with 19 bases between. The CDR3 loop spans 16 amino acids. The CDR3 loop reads CASSLVHRQAGTGYTF. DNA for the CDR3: TGTGCCAGCAGTTTAGTCCACCGCCAGGCAGGGACTGGCTACACCTTC.

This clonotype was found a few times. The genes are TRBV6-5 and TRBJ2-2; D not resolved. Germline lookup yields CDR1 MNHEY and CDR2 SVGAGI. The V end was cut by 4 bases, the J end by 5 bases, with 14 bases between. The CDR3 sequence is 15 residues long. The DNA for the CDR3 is TGTGCCAGCAGTTCGGTTGTGGGTGGGACCGGGGAGCTGTTTTTT. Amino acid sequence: CASSSVVGGTGELFF.

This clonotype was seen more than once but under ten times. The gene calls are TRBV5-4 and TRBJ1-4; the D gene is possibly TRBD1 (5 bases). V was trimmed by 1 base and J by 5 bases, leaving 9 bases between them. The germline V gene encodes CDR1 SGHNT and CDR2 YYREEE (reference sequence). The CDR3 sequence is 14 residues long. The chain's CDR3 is CASSLWGGNEKLFF. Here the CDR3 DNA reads TGTGCCAGCAGCTTGTGGGGGGGAAATGAAAAACTGTTTTTT.

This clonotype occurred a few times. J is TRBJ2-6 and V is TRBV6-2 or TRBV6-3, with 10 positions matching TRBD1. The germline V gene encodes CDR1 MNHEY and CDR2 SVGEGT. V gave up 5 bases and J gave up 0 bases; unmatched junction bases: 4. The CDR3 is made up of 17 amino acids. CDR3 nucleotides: TGTGCCAGCAGTCCGGGACAGGGGCACTCTGGGGCCAACGTCCTGACTTTC. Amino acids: CASSPGQGHSGANVLTF.

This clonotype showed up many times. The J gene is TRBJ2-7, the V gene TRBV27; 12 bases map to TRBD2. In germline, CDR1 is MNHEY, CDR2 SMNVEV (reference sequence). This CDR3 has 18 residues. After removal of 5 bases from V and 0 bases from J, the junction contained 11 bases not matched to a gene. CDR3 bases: TGTGCCAGCAGTGATAAGCTGACTAGCGGGGGAAGCTCCTACGAGCAGTACTTC. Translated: CASSDKLTSGGSSYEQYF.

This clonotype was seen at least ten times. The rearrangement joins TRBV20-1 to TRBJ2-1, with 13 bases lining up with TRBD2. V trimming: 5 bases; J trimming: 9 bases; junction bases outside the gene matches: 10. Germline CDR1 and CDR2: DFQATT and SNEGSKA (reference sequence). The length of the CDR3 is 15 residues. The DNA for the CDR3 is TGCAGTGCTCCTCGGACTAGCGGGAGCGCAGGTGAGCAGTTCTTC. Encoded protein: CSAPRTSGSAGEQFF.

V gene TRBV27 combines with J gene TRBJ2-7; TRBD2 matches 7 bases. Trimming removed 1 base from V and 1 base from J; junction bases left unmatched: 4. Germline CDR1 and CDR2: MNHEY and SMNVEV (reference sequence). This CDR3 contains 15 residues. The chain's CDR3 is CASSLFPSGSYEQYF. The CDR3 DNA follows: TGTGCCAGCAGTTTATTTCCTAGCGGATCCTACGAGCAGTACTTC.

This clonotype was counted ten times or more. The CDR3 DNA is TGTGCCAGCAGCTTAGCCAGGGACAGGGGGCGCCCGCCCAACGTCCTGACTTTC. Translated, it gives CASSLARDRGRPPNVLTF. The chain links TRBV11-1 to TRBJ2-6; the match to TRBD1 covers 12 bases. With V trimmed by 0 bases and J by 8 bases, 8 bases remained unmatched. The CDR3 spans 18 residues. In germline, CDR1 is SGHAT, CDR2 FQDESV (reference sequence). The variable domain in full, completed from reference TRBV11-1 and TRBJ2-6, reads EAEVAQSPRYKITEKSQAVAFWCDPISGHATLYWYRQILGQGPELLVQFQDESVVDDSQLPKDRFSAERLKGVDSTLKIQPAELGDSAMYLCASSLARDRGRPPNVLTFGAGSRLTVL.

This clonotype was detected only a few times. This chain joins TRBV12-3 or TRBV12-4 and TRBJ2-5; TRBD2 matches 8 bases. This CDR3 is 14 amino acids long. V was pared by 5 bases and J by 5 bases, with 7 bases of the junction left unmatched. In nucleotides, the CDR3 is TGTGCCAGCAGTACACTAGCGGAGATGGAGACCCAGTACTTC. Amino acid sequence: CASSTLAEMETQYF.

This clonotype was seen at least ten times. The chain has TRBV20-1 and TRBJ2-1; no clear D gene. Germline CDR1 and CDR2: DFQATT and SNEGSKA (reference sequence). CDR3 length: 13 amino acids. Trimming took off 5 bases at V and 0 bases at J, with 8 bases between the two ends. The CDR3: CSACQSSYNEQFF. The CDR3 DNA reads TGCAGTGCTTGCCAAAGCTCCTACAATGAGCAGTTCTTC.

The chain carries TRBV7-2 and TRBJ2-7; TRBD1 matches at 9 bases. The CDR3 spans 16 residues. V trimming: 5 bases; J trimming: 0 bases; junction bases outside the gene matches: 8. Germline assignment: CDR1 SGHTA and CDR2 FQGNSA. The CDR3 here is CASSRSGTGISYEQYF. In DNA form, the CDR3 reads TGTGCCAGCAGCCGGTCCGGGACAGGGATCTCCTACGAGCAGTACTTC.

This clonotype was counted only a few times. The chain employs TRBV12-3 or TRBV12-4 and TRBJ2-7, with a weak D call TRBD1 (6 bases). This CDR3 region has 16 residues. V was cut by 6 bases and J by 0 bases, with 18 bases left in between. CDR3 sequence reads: CASSLTWTASSYEQYF. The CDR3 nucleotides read TGTGCCAGCAGCCTTACGTGGACAGCTTCCTCCTACGAGCAGTACTTC.

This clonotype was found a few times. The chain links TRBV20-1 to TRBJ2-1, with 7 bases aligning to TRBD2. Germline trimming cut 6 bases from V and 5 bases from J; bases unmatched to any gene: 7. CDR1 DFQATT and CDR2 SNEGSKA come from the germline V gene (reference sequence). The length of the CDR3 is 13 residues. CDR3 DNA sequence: TGCAGTGCGGCGCGGGAGAGGAACAATGAGCAGTTCTTC. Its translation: CSAARERNNEQFF.

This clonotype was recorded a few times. The CDR3 loop is CASSDYTGNTIYF. The CDR3 region has the DNA TGTGCCAGCAGCGACTACACTGGAAACACCATATATTTT. The rearrangement uses TRBV11-1 and TRBJ1-3; unclear D gene. Trimming pared 5 bases from V and 2 bases from J, leaving 7 bases between. From germline, CDR1 is SGHAT and CDR2 FQDESV (reference sequence). The CDR3 sequence is 13 residues long.